This TCR beta chain was identified during a study of immune cell composition in non-small cell lung cancer. Study findings and constraints: Lung adenocarcinomas had lower top 10 clone scores and clonality than squamous tumours. Clones >0.5% enriched in tumour were rarer in adenocarcinoma (about 35%) than squamous (roughly 75%).

Sequenced by immunoSEQ multiplex PCR; TCRdb stores in-frame clones only, minus some. The sample holds a few thousand clones, around 89% seen once. This clone showed up just a few times. Antigen: not known. CDR1 MNHEY and CDR2 SMNVEV come from the germline V gene (reference sequence). This CDR3 is 15 amino acids long. J lost 3 bases, V lost 3 bases, and 4 bases had no gene match. This TCR came from a human donor with non-small cell lung cancer. This sequence joins TRBV27 and TRBJ2-1; 8 nucleotides match TRBD2. Sequencing was performed on lung tumor tissue. The CDR3 nucleotides are TGTGCCAGCAGTTTCGACCTAGCGGGCTACAATGAGCAGTTCTTC. It encodes CASSFDLAGYNEQFF.